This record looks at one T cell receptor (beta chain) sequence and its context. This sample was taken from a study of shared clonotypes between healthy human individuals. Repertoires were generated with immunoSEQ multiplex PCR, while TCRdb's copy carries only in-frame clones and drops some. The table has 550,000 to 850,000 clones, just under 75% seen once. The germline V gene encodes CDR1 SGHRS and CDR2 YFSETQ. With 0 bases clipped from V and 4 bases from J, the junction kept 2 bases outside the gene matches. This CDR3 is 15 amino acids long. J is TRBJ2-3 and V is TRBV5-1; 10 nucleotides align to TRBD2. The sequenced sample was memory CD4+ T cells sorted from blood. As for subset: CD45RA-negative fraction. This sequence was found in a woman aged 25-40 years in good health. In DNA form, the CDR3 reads TGCGCCAGCAGCTTGGAAGCGGGAGGGCCAGATACGCAGTATTTT. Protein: CASSLEAGGPDTQYF.